The sequence of this TCR beta chain was determined in a study of T cells after yellow fever vaccination. V dropped 5 bases and J dropped 4; count of bases not matched to a gene: 4. This CDR3 is built from 14 residues. UMIs and a universal primer site were added when TCR cDNA was made by 5'RACE template switching. MiXCR was run by TCRdb on the 5' RACE reads, yielding one entry per CDR3 protein. The sample shows under 550,000 distinct CDR3 sequences, 21% of them seen only once. In regard to this clonotype: Its antigen is still unknown.

Study-wide points: When the response was secondary, it was weaker but reached its peak faster, day 5 versus 15. Clonotypes appearing in both CD4 and CD8 compartments existed, and their share was small.

The sequence derives from a man aged 18 to 29 who received the YFV17D yellow fever vaccine. The specimen was PBMCs, collected approximately 22 days after the first yellow fever vaccination. The V and J genes are TRBV12-3 or TRBV12-4 and TRBJ2-5, with TRBD2 matching 10 bases. CDR3 in amino acids: CASSSGGALETQYF. The CDR3 nucleotides read TGTGCCAGCAGTAGCGGGGGGGCCCTAGAGACCCAGTACTTC.